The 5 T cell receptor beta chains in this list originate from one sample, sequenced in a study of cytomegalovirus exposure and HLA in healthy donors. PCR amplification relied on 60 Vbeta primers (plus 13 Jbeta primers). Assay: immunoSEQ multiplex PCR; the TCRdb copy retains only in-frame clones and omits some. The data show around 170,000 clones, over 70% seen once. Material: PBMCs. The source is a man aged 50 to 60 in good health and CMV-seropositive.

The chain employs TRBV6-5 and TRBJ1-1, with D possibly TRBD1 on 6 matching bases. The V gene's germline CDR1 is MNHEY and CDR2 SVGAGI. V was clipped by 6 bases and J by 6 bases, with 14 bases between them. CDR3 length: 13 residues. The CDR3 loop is CASSRDTPPEAFF. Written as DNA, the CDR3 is TGTGCCAGCAGCCGGGACACTCCCCCTGAAGCTTTCTTT.

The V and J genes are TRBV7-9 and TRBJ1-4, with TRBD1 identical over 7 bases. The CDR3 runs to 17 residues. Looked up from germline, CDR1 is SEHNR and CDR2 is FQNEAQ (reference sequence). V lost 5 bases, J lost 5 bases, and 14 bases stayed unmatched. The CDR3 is CASSPWGQTPENEKLFF. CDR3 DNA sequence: TGTGCCAGCAGCCCCTGGGGACAGACGCCGGAGAATGAAAAACTGTTTTTT.

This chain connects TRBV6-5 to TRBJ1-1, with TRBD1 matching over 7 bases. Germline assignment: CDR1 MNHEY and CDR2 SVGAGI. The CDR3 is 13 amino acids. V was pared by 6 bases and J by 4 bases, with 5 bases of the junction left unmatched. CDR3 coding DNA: TGTGCCAGCAGCAGAGACAGGGCCACTGAAGCTTTCTTT. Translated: CASSRDRATEAFF.

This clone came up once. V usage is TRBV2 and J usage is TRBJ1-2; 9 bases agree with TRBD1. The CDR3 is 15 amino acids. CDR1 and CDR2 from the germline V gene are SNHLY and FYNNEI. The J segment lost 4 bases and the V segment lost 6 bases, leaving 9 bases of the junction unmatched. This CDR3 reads CASSRGQGNRYGYTF. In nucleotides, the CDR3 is TGTGCCAGCAGCCGGGGACAGGGTAATCGCTATGGCTACACCTTC.

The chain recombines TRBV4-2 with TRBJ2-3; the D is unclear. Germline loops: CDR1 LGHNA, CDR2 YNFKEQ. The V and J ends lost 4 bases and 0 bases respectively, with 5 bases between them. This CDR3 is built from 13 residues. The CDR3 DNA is TGTGCCAGCAGCCCCACTAGCACAGATACGCAGTATTTT. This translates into CASSPTSTDTQYF.